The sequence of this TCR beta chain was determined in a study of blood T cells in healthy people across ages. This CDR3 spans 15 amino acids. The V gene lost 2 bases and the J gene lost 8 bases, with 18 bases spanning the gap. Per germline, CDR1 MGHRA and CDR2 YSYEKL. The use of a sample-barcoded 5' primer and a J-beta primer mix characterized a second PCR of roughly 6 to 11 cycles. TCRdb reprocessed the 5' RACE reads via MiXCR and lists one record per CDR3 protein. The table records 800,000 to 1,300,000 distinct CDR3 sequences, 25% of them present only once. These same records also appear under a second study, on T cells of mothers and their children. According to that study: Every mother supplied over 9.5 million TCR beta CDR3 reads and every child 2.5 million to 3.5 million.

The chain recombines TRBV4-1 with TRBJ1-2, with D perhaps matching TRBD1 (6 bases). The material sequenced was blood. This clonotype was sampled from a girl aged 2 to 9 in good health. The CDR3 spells CASSQSGEQGEGYTF. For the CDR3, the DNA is TGCGCCAGCAGCCAAAGTGGGGAACAGGGAGAGGGCTACACCTTC.